Listed here is a single T cell receptor beta chain. TCRdb itself ran the 5' RACE reads through MiXCR, one entry per CDR3 protein. The data contain hundreds of thousands of distinct CDR3 sequences, roughly a quarter of them singletons. The data were taken from a study of identical twins. Deletions cut 2 bases from V and 1 base from J, with 8 bases between. CDR3 length: 14 residues. Germline loops: CDR1 ENHRY, CDR2 SYGVKD. A further study also used this sample, focusing on T cells expressing NK-cell markers.

Material for sequencing was CD4+ T cells sorted from blood. This receptor was identified in a woman aged 18-29 years in good health. The J gene is TRBJ1-1, the V gene TRBV10-3; no definite D call. CDR3 residues: CAISERSWNTEAFF. CDR3 DNA: TGTGCCATCAGTGAGCGAAGTTGGAACACTGAAGCTTTCTTT.